This T cell receptor beta chain was found in a study of T cell repertoires in cytomegalovirus infection. Overall study context: HLA-B-restricted CMV epitopes that are well studied, plus recently identified HLA-C-restricted ones, were used by the study. Public TCR beta signatures marked donors with CMV infection and the matching HLA.

TCRdb re-called the reads through MiXCR, storing one row per CDR3 protein. Among hundreds of thousands of distinct CDR3 sequences listed, roughly 34% were seen once. This clonotype was found a few times. Antigen: not known. Notes on the study in general: The ex vivo response showed dominance by HLA-C-restricted CMV-specific TCR beta clonotypes.

Sequencing used cultured PBMCs, obtained from culture after CMV antigen stimulation. The TCR sequence derives from a human donor in good health (CMV status not recorded). Some clones in this sample may be carry-over from other donors' samples.

In nucleotides, the CDR3 is TGTGCCAGCAGTTCTGGCGGGAGCGCCTACGAGCAGTACTTC. This codes for CASSSGGSAYEQYF. The chain has TRBV28 and TRBJ2-7; 7 bases are shared with TRBD2. V trimming: 4 bases; J trimming: 2 bases; junction bases outside the gene matches: 5. The CDR3 runs to 14 residues. In germline, CDR1 is MDHEN, CDR2 SYDVKM. Full variable domain (rest looked up from reference TRBV28 and TRBJ2-7): DVKVTQSSRYLVKRTGEKVFLECVQDMDHENMFWYRQDPGLGLRLIYFSYDVKMKEKGDIPEGYSVSREKKERFSLILESASTNQTSMYLCASSSGGSAYEQYFGPGTRLTVT.